This is a list of T cell receptor beta chains from one sample in a study of PD-L1 blockade in urothelial cancer. TCRdb's copy holds only in-frame clones and misses some; the assay was immunoSEQ multiplex PCR. The data contain approximately 25,000 clones, 82% of them singletons. The specimen comprised PBMCs, sampled around atezolizumab (anti-PD-L1) treatment. The receptors were sampled from a man between 65 and 85 years old with urothelial cancer. Each CDR3 is given with its conserved first and last residue. The order of the fields is V gene, J gene, D gene, clone size, CDR3 protein, CDR3 DNA. A D gene is named only where the DNA matches it firmly. Rows give clone size only sometimes, using once, few, many, or a class for an expanded clone.

v_call: TRBV28; j_call: TRBJ2-2; d_call: .; clone_size: few; cdr3_aa: CASPDERIPNTGELFF; cdr3_nt: TGTGCCAGCCCGGACGAGCGGATACCGAACACCGGGGAGCTGTTTTTT
v_call: TRBV28; j_call: TRBJ1-4; d_call: TRBD1; clone_size: few; cdr3_aa: CASMPGDRAHEKLFF; cdr3_nt: TGTGCCAGCATGCCCGGGGACAGGGCCCATGAAAAACTGTTTTTT
v_call: TRBV7-3; j_call: TRBJ2-7; d_call: .; clone_size: .; cdr3_aa: CASSLGLVDEQYF; cdr3_nt: TGTGCCAGCAGCTTAGGCCTAGTAGACGAGCAGTACTTC
v_call: TRBV5-8; j_call: TRBJ1-2; d_call: .; clone_size: .; cdr3_aa: CASSSRTVRRHGYTF; cdr3_nt: TGTGCCAGCAGCTCCCGGACTGTCAGGAGGCATGGCTACACCTTC
v_call: TRBV28; j_call: TRBJ2-1; d_call: TRBD2; clone_size: few; cdr3_aa: CASRRGPSGTYNEQFF; cdr3_nt: TGTGCCAGCAGGAGGGGGCCTAGCGGGACGTACAATGAGCAGTTCTTC
v_call: TRBV13; j_call: TRBJ2-7; d_call: .; clone_size: .; cdr3_aa: CASSLASGGPSYEQYF; cdr3_nt: TGTGCCAGCAGCTTAGCATCGGGGGGCCCCTCCTACGAGCAGTACTTC
v_call: TRBV6-5; j_call: TRBJ2-1; d_call: .; clone_size: .; cdr3_aa: CASSYGQEAPYNEQFF; cdr3_nt: TGTGCCAGCAGTTATGGGCAGGAGGCCCCATACAATGAGCAGTTCTTC
v_call: TRBV27; j_call: TRBJ1-1; d_call: TRBD1; clone_size: .; cdr3_aa: CASSFLGQGGSEAFF; cdr3_nt: TGTGCCAGCAGTTTTCTGGGACAGGGAGGGTCGGAGGCTTTCTTT
v_call: TRBV6-6; j_call: TRBJ2-7; d_call: TRBD1; clone_size: once; cdr3_aa: CASTSNPGTGSNEQYF; cdr3_nt: TGTGCCAGCACCTCTAACCCCGGGACAGGGTCGAACGAGCAGTACTTC
v_call: TRBV7-6; j_call: TRBJ2-2; d_call: TRBD1; clone_size: .; cdr3_aa: CASTPLPGQGVRVGELFF; cdr3_nt: TGTGCCAGCACTCCCTTGCCGGGACAGGGGGTCCGGGTCGGGGAGCTGTTTTTT
v_call: TRBV6-1; j_call: TRBJ2-7; d_call: TRBD2; clone_size: .; cdr3_aa: CASSSGGTVVYEQYF; cdr3_nt: TGTGCCAGCAGTTCGGGGGGGACCGTAGTCTACGAGCAGTACTTC
v_call: TRBV28; j_call: TRBJ1-1; d_call: .; clone_size: .; cdr3_aa: CASSSTNTEAFF; cdr3_nt: TGTGCCAGCAGTTCAACTAACACTGAAGCTTTCTTT
v_call: TRBV5-8; j_call: TRBJ2-7; d_call: .; clone_size: .; cdr3_aa: CASSLEGVADYEQYF; cdr3_nt: TGTGCCAGCAGCTTGGAAGGGGTGGCGGACTACGAGCAGTACTTC
v_call: TRBV14; j_call: TRBJ1-5; d_call: .; clone_size: .; cdr3_aa: CASSQDERLGPQHF; cdr3_nt: TGTGCCAGCAGCCAAGATGAGAGACTAGGCCCCCAGCATTTT
v_call: TRBV11-3; j_call: TRBJ2-7; d_call: TRBD2; clone_size: .; cdr3_aa: CASSSGTSGYEQYF; cdr3_nt: TGTGCCAGCAGCTCAGGGACTAGCGGCTACGAGCAGTACTTC
v_call: TRBV15; j_call: TRBJ2-6; d_call: TRBD1; clone_size: .; cdr3_aa: CATSRGTGFTTSGANVLTF; cdr3_nt: TGTGCCACCAGCAGAGGGACAGGTTTCACCACCTCTGGGGCCAACGTCCTGACTTTC
v_call: TRBV10-3; j_call: TRBJ2-1; d_call: TRBD2; clone_size: once; cdr3_aa: CAISGVLAGPNEQFF; cdr3_nt: TGTGCCATCAGTGGGGTTCTAGCGGGGCCCAATGAGCAGTTCTTC
v_call: TRBV5-1; j_call: TRBJ1-2; d_call: .; clone_size: few; cdr3_aa: CASSLAGGRYTF; cdr3_nt: TGCGCCAGCAGCTTGGCCGGAGGACGCTACACCTTC
v_call: TRBV5-1; j_call: TRBJ1-1; d_call: .; clone_size: few; cdr3_aa: CASRSVNTEAFF; cdr3_nt: TGCGCCAGCAGATCAGTGAACACTGAAGCTTTCTTT
v_call: TRBV19; j_call: TRBJ1-2; d_call: TRBD1; clone_size: .; cdr3_aa: CASSIQGAQIHGYTF; cdr3_nt: TGTGCCAGTAGTATACAGGGGGCCCAGATCCATGGCTACACCTTC